This T cell receptor (beta chain) stems from a study of cytomegalovirus exposure and HLA in healthy donors (dated by TCRdb to about 2017). Background on the whole study: According to a later analysis, the approximately 130 validation repertoires were produced on the same platform as the roughly 700 repertoires of the first cohort. The study aimed to test whether signatures of past pathogen exposure could be identified by cataloging public T cell receptors. In addition to the first cohort of roughly 700 subjects, a separate validation cohort of 120 different subjects was used. High-throughput TCR immunosequencing, statistical association of individual TCRs with disease status, and machine learning were combined to predict cytomegalovirus infection status.

The donors were included in the validation cohort of over a hundred subjects, a group kept apart from the roughly 700-subject first cohort. Inclusive of the bounding cysteine and phenylalanine, the CDR3 is 15 residues long. The only DNA kept is the CDR3, 45 bases in frame from the first base. Germline trimming: 5 bases from V, 3 bases from J; junction bases outside gene matches: 7. Sequences SGHTA (CDR1) and FQGTGA (CDR2) are obtained from the germline V gene. The library was prepared using the immunoSEQ multiplex PCR assay. The published analysis was carried out like this. A statistical classification framework was built to diagnose cytomegalovirus status from the catalog of TCR beta chain sequences. TCRdb retrieved this table from immuneACCESS and kept in-frame rearrangements only. Not all clones are present; in checked studies, unresolved V genes account for under half, and no reason is known for the remainder. V, J and clone size are taken as reported in that table, and D and trimming were inferred from the DNA itself. The table for this sample lists 200,000 to 300,000 clones; about 86% of them were counted only once. The ten largest clonotypes hold about 1.2% of the sample.

For this clone: Its binding antigen is unknown. No per-base quality is available; no much larger clone lies one base away.

Results the study describes overall, beyond this receptor: It was suggested by the authors that the approach could potentially be generalized to other disease states and immunological phenotypes. The study listed 164 TCR beta chains as associated with cytomegalovirus. Across donors, most TCR sequences were observed very rarely, whereas some public TCRs were present in many individuals. Of the cluster scores, roughly 95% were above 0 in a later analysis, which found that TCRs clustered in the first cohort also tended to co-occur in the 90 to 150 validation repertoires. In both the original and validation cohorts, the classifier was reported to diagnose cytomegalovirus status with high specificity and sensitivity. In vitro tests confirmed that three of the cytomegalovirus-associated TCR beta chains recognize cytomegalovirus antigens. All 120 or so repertoires were used to score co-occurrence in the validation cohort in a later analysis, because that analysis had no HLA typing for the cohort.

This TCR derives from a woman in her twenties or thirties in good health and CMV-seropositive. The chain employs TRBV7-3 and TRBJ2-7; 10 bases in between match TRBD2. Source material: PBMCs. The nucleotide sequence reads as follows: TGTGCCAGCAGCCCTAGCGGGGGTGCCTTCTACGAGCAGTACTTC. Its coded protein is CASSPSGGAFYEQYF.